The 10 T cell receptor beta chains below all came from one sample that was sequenced in a study of shared clonotypes between healthy human individuals. TCRdb's table, derived via immunoSEQ multiplex PCR, lists solely in-frame clones and lacks some. The sample holds a few million clones, more than 90% seen once. Specimen: naive CD4+ T cells sorted from blood. Subset indicated: CD45RA+ positively selected. The receptors shown here come from a man aged 18-30 years in good health.

In its sample, this clone was seen a few times. At one of its ends the junction is not consistent with the germline gene, which may arise from a read error. This chain connects TRBV7-7 to TRBJ2-7; 7 nucleotides match TRBD1. This CDR3 region has 14 residues. CDR1 and CDR2 (germline): SSHAT, FNYEAQ (reference sequence). CDR3 sequence: CASSLGGDSYEQYF. The CDR3, as DNA: TGTGCTAGCAGCTTAGGGGGCGACTCCTACGAGCAGTACTTC.

As concerns this clone: Within the sample, other DNA sequences also encode this same CDR3. The chain joins TRBV29-1 to TRBJ2-7; weak D call: TRBD2 (6 bases). Per germline, CDR1 SQVTM and CDR2 ANQGSEA. The CDR3 runs 14 residues. V lost 0 bases and J 3 bases, leaving 12 bases between the germline ends. Here the CDR3 reads CSVEDPSEGYEQYF. CDR3 nucleotide sequence: TGCAGCGTTGAAGACCCTTCGGAGGGCTACGAGCAGTACTTC.

The V and J genes are TRBV7-8 and TRBJ1-6; the D gene is possibly TRBD1 (6 bases). This CDR3 spans 15 amino acids. The V and J ends lost 6 bases and 4 bases respectively, with 13 bases between them. Germline V gene data show CDR1 as SGHVS and CDR2 as FQNEAQ. The CDR3 here is CASRTNQGYNSPLHF. DNA for the CDR3: TGTGCCAGCAGAACAAATCAGGGGTATAATTCACCCCTCCACTTT.

The CDR3 coding sequence is TGTGCCAGCTCACCCCCGGGGGGGGAGAGGTGGAATGAGCAGTTCTTC. Translation: CASSPPGGERWNEQFF. The V call is TRBV18, the J call TRBJ2-1; 8 bases line up with TRBD2. CDR3 length: 16 residues. Germline CDR1 reads KGHSH; CDR2 reads LQKENI. The trim removed 3 bases at V and 7 bases at J, leaving 11 bases unmatched.

V is TRBV19 and J is TRBJ2-5; 10 nucleotides line up with TRBD2. The end of the DNA fits TRBJ2-7 better, so the J call may be wrong. Germline V CDR1 and CDR2: LNHDA, SQIVND (reference sequence). The CDR3 length is 16 residues. CDR3 amino acids: CASSIIEASGSYEQYF. The CDR3 region has the DNA TGTGCCAGTAGTATTATTGAGGCTAGCGGGAGTTACGAGCAGTACTTC.

The chain recombines TRBV5-1 with TRBJ2-1, with D possibly matching TRBD1 (6 bases). The V end lost 1 base, the J end lost 5 bases, and 13 bases lay between the germline ends. In germline, CDR1 is SGHRS, CDR2 YFSETQ. This CDR3 has 15 amino acids. CDR3 coding DNA: TGCGCCAGCAGCTTGTGGGGGCCGCGGGACAATGAGCAGTTCTTC. It specifies CASSLWGPRDNEQFF.

The V and J genes are TRBV25-1 and TRBJ2-3; 10 bases are a match to TRBD1. This CDR3 contains 18 residues. Germline V CDR1 and CDR2: MGHDK, SYGVNS. V was pared by 6 bases and J by 1 base, with 13 bases of the junction left unmatched. The CDR3 DNA reads as TGTGCCAGCAGGCCACGCGGGACAGGGGATTCGGGCACAGATACGCAGTATTTT. Translated, it gives CASRPRGTGDSGTDTQYF. Looking up the rest from reference TRBV25-1 and TRBJ2-3 gives the full variable domain: EADIYQTPRYLVIGTGKKITLECSQTMGHDKMYWYQQDPGMELHLIHYSYGVNSTEKGDLSSESTVSRIRTEHFPLTLESARPSHTSQYLCASRPRGTGDSGTDTQYFGPGTRLTVL.

Note on this clone: The same CDR3 also results from other DNA sequences found in this sample. The chain recombines TRBV7-2 with TRBJ2-1; 8 positions agree with TRBD2. Trimming took 5 bases from V and 0 from J; bases not matched to a gene: 3. Looked up from germline, CDR1 is SGHTA and CDR2 is FQGNSA. The CDR3 runs to 15 residues. CDR3 amino acids: CASSLGTSSYNEQFF. CDR3 nucleotide sequence: TGTGCCAGCAGCCTAGGGACTAGCTCCTACAATGAGCAGTTCTTC.

The chain carries TRBV7-2 and TRBJ2-1, with 9 bases that match TRBD1. With V trimmed by 5 bases and J by 7 bases, 9 bases remained unmatched. In germline, CDR1 is SGHTA, CDR2 FQGNSA. The CDR3 is 15 amino acids. The CDR3 DNA sequence: TGTGCCAGCAGCCAAACCGGGACAGGGTGGAATGAGCAGTTCTTC. As protein: CASSQTGTGWNEQFF.

CDR3 region: CASFRRNPNTEAFF. DNA of the CDR3: TGTGCCAGCTTTAGGCGTAACCCGAACACTGAAGCTTTCTTT. The chain recombines TRBV6-1 with TRBJ1-1; D gene ambiguous. Germline CDR1 reads MNHNS; CDR2 reads SASEGT. The CDR3 is 14 amino acids. Trimming pared 8 bases from V and 1 base from J, leaving 14 bases between.